Below, one T cell receptor beta chain is given with its context. The antigen remains unidentified. The CDR3 contains 15 residues. The trim removed 2 bases at V and 7 bases at J, leaving 8 bases unmatched. These data are taken from a study of identical twins. Study outcomes and limitations: Fewer insertions characterized abundant cord blood beta clonotypes, whereas memory repertoires showed none.

Each CDR3 protein gets one entry after TCRdb re-called the 5' RACE reads with MiXCR. The profile shows some 690,000 distinct CDR3 sequences, over 20% of them singletons. In addition, the sample was reused for a study of T cells expressing NK-cell markers. In that study: The authors restricted sorting to alpha-beta TCR T cells with an anti-gamma-delta TCR antibody in several experiments.

Sequenced sample: PBMCs. The source of this sequence is a woman under 30 in good health. The chain recombines TRBV12-3 or TRBV12-4 with TRBJ2-3; 8 positions match TRBD1. The CDR3 loop reads CASSLFRTRGHTQYF. The CDR3 DNA reads TGTGCCAGCAGTTTATTTAGAACCAGGGGGCATACGCAGTATTTT.